This T cell receptor (beta chain) was observed in a study of shared clonotypes between healthy human individuals. Study-wide results and limits: Clonotypes shared by all four donors outscored non-shared clonotypes in generation probability.

Naive CD8 cells comprised CD45RO-negative, CCR7-positively selected cells, excluding terminally differentiated effector memory CD45RA+ cells. V was trimmed by 3 bases and J by 4 bases, leaving 11 bases between them. CDR3 length: 14 residues. Germline CDR1 and CDR2: MNHEY and SMNVEV (reference sequence). About this clone itself: The target antigen is unknown.

The test was conducted at deep level. Repertoires were generated with immunoSEQ multiplex PCR, while TCRdb's copy carries only in-frame clones and drops some. The sample carries around 2.1 million clones, around 93% recorded once. The source material was naive CD8+ T cells from PBMCs. V is TRBV27 and J is TRBJ2-3; possibly TRBD2 for D (6 bases). This sequence originates from a man aged 18 to 29 in good health. Some clones in this sample may be carry-over from other donors' samples. The CDR3 loop is CASSLEGSPDTQYF. The CDR3 coding sequence is TGTGCCAGCAGTTTGGAGGGTTCTCCAGATACGCAGTATTTT.